This T cell receptor beta chain was recovered during a study of patients and donors after allogeneic stem cell transplantation (dated by TCRdb to 2019 to 2021). A few counts support this clonotype. Its antigen remains unidentified. The record has no base qualities; no much larger clone is one base away. Library preparation was by RT-PCR. The instrument given in TCRdb is NextSeq 550. TCRdb ran its own pipeline on the public reads, namely fastp trimming at Q25 and MiXCR clone calling, and kept in-frame beta chains. Identical CDR3 protein sequences are pooled into one entry, listed with their most common genes and DNA. The sample table records some 880,000 distinct CDR3 sequences; more than 15% of these occur just once. The top ten hold under 6.5% of the sample. V is pared back by 10 bases and J by 5 bases, with 20 bases lying between the germline termini. From the cysteine up to the phenylalanine, the CDR3 has a length of 15 residues. CDR3 DNA is the only sequence kept; it has 45 bases, read in frame from the first base. The germline V gene (reference sequence) gives CDR1 as SEHNR and CDR2 as FQNEAQ.

Sequenced material: blood, either unsorted or a sorted T cell fraction (not recorded which). The chain is made from TRBV7-9 and TRBJ2-2; perhaps TRBD2 is the D gene, with 5 bases matching. The source of this sequence is a human donor who was either an allogeneic HSCT recipient or a stem cell or donor lymphocyte infusion donor (not recorded which). It is not recorded whose cells these are; they may come from a transplant donor. The DNA sequence follows: TGTGCCACCCCCGGAGGTGCCGGTGGGACCGGGGAGCTGTTTTTT. Protein translation: CATPGGAGGTGELFF.